This T cell receptor (beta chain) was obtained from a study of blood T cells in healthy people across ages. PCR was performed a second time for roughly 6 to 12 cycles using a sample-barcoded 5' primer and a J-beta primer mix. TCRdb reanalysed the 5' RACE reads using MiXCR and keeps one entry per CDR3 protein. This repertoire shows under 750,000 distinct CDR3 sequences, around 48% found once; its top ten account for about 22%. CDR1 is KGHDR and CDR2 is SFDVKD in the germline V gene. The CDR3 loop spans 17 amino acids. V was shortened by 4 bases and J by 2 bases, with 18 bases between the two germline ends.

Sequenced material: blood. This receptor was obtained from a man older than 75 in good health. The chain has TRBV24-1 and TRBJ2-3; D tentatively fits TRBD1 or TRBD2 (5 bases each). CDR3 in DNA: TGTGCCACCAGTGACGCCGGGACCCCTCGAGACACAGATACGCAGTATTTT. It specifies CATSDAGTPRDTDTQYF.